A single sample is the source of the 8 T cell receptor beta chains below, sequenced in a study of blood T cell repertoires in COVID-19. Generated by immunoSEQ multiplex PCR, the TCRdb table keeps only in-frame clones and is missing some. Of about 18,000 clones in the sample, over 80% were seen once. Material for sequencing was peripheral blood. The receptors were sampled from a human donor in a cohort sampled during active COVID-19. The donor label of this sample is uncertain.

The chain links TRBV30 to TRBJ1-4; 7 bases are shared with TRBD1. This CDR3 spans 15 amino acids. The germline V gene encodes CDR1 GTSNPN and CDR2 SVGIG (reference sequence). V lost 2 bases and J lost 6; bases outside the gene matches: 9. The CDR3 is CAWSPLGGGDEKLFF. CDR3 coding DNA: TGTGCCTGGAGTCCATTAGGAGGGGGCGATGAAAAACTGTTTTTT.

This chain uses TRBV7-8 with TRBJ1-1, with no clear D. V was pared by 1 base and J by 5 bases, with 17 bases between. Germline V lookup: CDR1 SGHVS, CDR2 FQNEAQ. The CDR3 spans 16 residues. The CDR3 loop reads CASSLGGADPRTEAFF. In DNA, the CDR3 is TGTGCCAGCAGCTTAGGGGGAGCAGACCCGAGGACTGAAGCTTTCTTT.

This chain links TRBV5-1 with TRBJ2-3; TRBD1 is a possible D gene (5 bases). The ends were cut back, 9 bases at V and 0 bases at J, with 11 bases in the middle. In germline, CDR1 is SGHRS, CDR2 YFSETQ. This CDR3 is 13 amino acids long. The DNA for the CDR3 is TGCGCCACCGCGACAGCTAGCACAGATACGCAGTATTTT. It codes for CATATASTDTQYF. The entire variable domain, with the rest obtained from reference TRBV5-1 and TRBJ2-3, is as follows: KAGVTQTPRYLIKTRGQQVTLSCSPISGHRSVSWYQQTPGQGLQFLFEYFSETQRNKGNFPGRFSGRQFSNSRSEMNVSTLELGDSALYLCATATASTDTQYFGPGTRLTVL.

The chain combines TRBV5-1 with TRBJ1-4; 7 positions agree with TRBD1. The J segment lost 6 bases and the V segment lost 4 bases, leaving 15 bases of the junction unmatched. From germline, CDR1 is SGHRS and CDR2 YFSETQ. This CDR3 contains 17 residues. CDR3 loop: CASSVGPTGVGDEKLFF. The CDR3 coding sequence is TGCGCCAGCAGCGTTGGGCCTACAGGGGTCGGGGATGAAAAACTGTTTTTT.

This clone was picked up a small number of times. The genes are TRBV5-1 and TRBJ2-1, with 15 bases fitting TRBD2. The junction had 3 bases not matched to a gene; V was cut back by 3 bases and J by 5 bases. The CDR3 spans 16 residues. The V gene's germline CDR1 is SGHRS and CDR2 YFSETQ. CDR3 protein: CASSSGLAGGNNEQFF. The CDR3 nucleotides read TGCGCCAGCAGCTCGGGACTAGCGGGAGGAAACAATGAGCAGTTCTTC.

The V call is TRBV10-1, the J call TRBJ2-3, with TRBD2 identical over 12 bases. The V and J ends lost 9 bases and 3 bases, in that order; junction bases with no gene match: 10. This CDR3 is 16 amino acids long. The germline gives CDR1 WNHNN, CDR2 SYGVQD (reference sequence). The CDR3 nucleotides are TGCGCCAGTTCTAGCGGGAGGGCCGGGACAACAGATACGCAGTATTTT. Translating it yields CASSSGRAGTTDTQYF.

The chain is built from TRBV9 and TRBJ1-1, with a tentative D call TRBD1 (6 bases). The germline V gene encodes CDR1 SGDLS and CDR2 YYNGEE. The ends were cut back, 0 bases at V and 3 bases at J, with 12 bases in the middle. CDR3 length: 15 amino acids. CDR3 DNA sequence: TGTGCCAGCAGCGTAGAAGGACAGCCCTACACTGAAGCTTTCTTT. It is translated as CASSVEGQPYTEAFF.

The chain employs TRBV5-1 and TRBJ2-3; TRBD2 aligns across 10 bases. This CDR3 has 17 amino acids. With V trimmed by 1 base and J by 4 bases, 9 bases remained unmatched. Per germline, CDR1 SGHRS and CDR2 YFSETQ. The CDR3 protein is CASSLPTSGRGADTQYF. CDR3 sequence (DNA): TGCGCCAGCAGCTTGCCAACCAGCGGGAGGGGTGCAGATACGCAGTATTTT. The complete variable domain, with remaining parts taken from reference TRBV5-1 and TRBJ2-3, reads KAGVTQTPRYLIKTRGQQVTLSCSPISGHRSVSWYQQTPGQGLQFLFEYFSETQRNKGNFPGRFSGRQFSNSRSEMNVSTLELGDSALYLCASSLPTSGRGADTQYFGPGTRLTVL.